Listed here are 26 T cell receptor beta chains from one sample, sequenced in a study of blood T cell repertoires in COVID-19. Some clones are missing from TCRdb's copy, which holds only in-frame ones; the method was immunoSEQ multiplex PCR. The sample includes about 210,000 clones, roughly four fifths of them seen just once. The sequencing input was peripheral blood. These receptors all come from a woman aged 45-65 years with active or convalescent COVID-19.

This sequence joins TRBV29-1 and TRBJ1-5; TRBD1 matches 9 bases. The CDR3 length is 13 residues. Per germline, CDR1 SQVTM and CDR2 ANQGSEA. The V and J ends lost 5 bases and 9 bases, in that order; junction bases with no gene match: 8. In DNA form, the CDR3 reads TGCAGCGTTCATACAGGGGGCATGGGGCCCCAGCATTTT. Translated: CSVHTGGMGPQHF.

This clone has just a few counts. The chain links TRBV28 to TRBJ1-5; 8 bases match TRBD1. Germline lookup yields CDR1 MDHEN and CDR2 SYDVKM. Trimming removed 5 bases from V and 2 bases from J; junction bases left unmatched: 8. The CDR3 extends over 16 amino acids. The CDR3 sequence: CASSDLQGAGNQPQHF. CDR3 in DNA: TGTGCCAGCAGTGATTTGCAGGGGGCGGGCAATCAGCCCCAGCATTTT.

The chain joins TRBV7-3 to TRBJ2-1; D call uncertain. Germline V gene sequence: CDR1 SGHTA, CDR2 FQGTGA. V was pared by 2 bases and J by 6 bases, with 8 bases between. The CDR3 runs to 13 residues. CDR3 in amino acids: CASSLQQPNEQFF. The CDR3 region has the DNA TGTGCCAGCAGCTTACAACAGCCCAATGAGCAGTTCTTC. The variable domain in full, with the rest retrieved from reference TRBV7-3 and TRBJ2-1, is GAGVSQTPSNKVTEKGKYVELRCDPISGHTALYWYRQSLGQGPEFLIYFQGTGAADDSGLPNDRFFAVRPEGSVSTLKIQRTERGDSAVYLCASSLQQPNEQFFGPGTRLTVL.

The chain carries TRBV5-1 and TRBJ1-2; perhaps TRBD1 as D (5 bases). The CDR3 contains 14 residues. V lost 4 bases, J lost 4 bases, and 14 bases lay in between. From germline, CDR1 is SGHRS and CDR2 YFSETQ. The CDR3 loop reads CASSPRQHGYGYTF. CDR3 coding DNA: TGCGCCAGCAGCCCGAGACAGCATGGCTATGGCTACACCTTC.

This clone was seen a single time. The chain couples TRBV5-1 to TRBJ2-1; D is perhaps TRBD1 (6 bases). Germline V lookup: CDR1 SGHRS, CDR2 YFSETQ. The CDR3 sequence is 13 residues long. V was shortened by 6 bases and J by 2 bases, with 9 bases between the two germline ends. CDR3 protein: CASTQGTYNEQFF. The CDR3 nucleotides read TGCGCCAGCACGCAGGGGACCTACAATGAGCAGTTCTTC.

This chain's CDR3 is CASSFLGGSPGELFF. The CDR3 bases are TGTGCCAGCAGCTTCCTCGGGGGTTCCCCCGGGGAGCTGTTTTTT. V is TRBV7-8 and J is TRBJ2-2; weak D call: TRBD2 (6 bases). Looked up from germline, CDR1 is SGHVS and CDR2 is FQNEAQ. Trimming took 3 bases from V and 6 from J, leaving 14 bases between them. The CDR3 loop spans 15 amino acids.

The gene calls are TRBV5-6 and TRBJ1-3, with D hard to call. The length of the CDR3 is 15 residues. Trimming removed 0 bases from V and 0 bases from J, with 7 bases in between. Germline values: CDR1 SGHDT, CDR2 YYEEEE. CDR3 coding DNA: TGTGCCAGCAGCTTGGACAGAACCTCTGGAAACACCATATATTTT. Amino acids: CASSLDRTSGNTIYF.

The chain carries TRBV5-1 and TRBJ2-3; TRBD1 might be the D (6 bases). Germline V gene data show CDR1 as SGHRS and CDR2 as YFSETQ. The CDR3 spans 15 residues. V lost 4 bases and J lost 0, with 12 bases in between. CDR3 protein: CASSPGQPSTDTQYF. CDR3 bases: TGCGCCAGCAGCCCCGGACAGCCTAGCACAGATACGCAGTATTTT.

The chain is built from TRBV2 and TRBJ2-2; 8 nucleotides line up with TRBD1. This CDR3 contains 16 residues. The V segment lost 5 bases and the J segment 4 bases; nucleotides outside the gene matches: 9. Germline V gives CDR1 SNHLY, CDR2 FYNNEI. CDR3 bases: TGTGCCAGCAGTATACCAGGGGGCGCGGTCACCGGGGAGCTGTTTTTT. This encodes CASSIPGGAVTGELFF.

The chain is built from TRBV28 and TRBJ1-4, with D unclear. The CDR3 covers 15 residues. The ends were cut back, 6 bases at V and 0 bases at J, with 11 bases in the middle. Germline CDR1 and CDR2: MDHEN and SYDVKM. The chain's CDR3 is CASSPDSSTNEKLFF. The CDR3 DNA reads as TGTGCCAGCAGCCCAGATTCTTCAACTAATGAAAAACTGTTTTTT.

This rearrangement joins TRBV18 to TRBJ2-1, with 15 nucleotides matching TRBD2. V dropped 1 base and J dropped 9; count of bases not matched to a gene: 4. The CDR3 covers 16 residues. Germline V gives CDR1 KGHSH, CDR2 LQKENI. CDR3 residues: CASSPRTSGGAGEQFF. In DNA, the CDR3 is TGTGCCAGCTCACCACGGACTAGCGGGGGGGCAGGTGAGCAGTTCTTC.

V gene TRBV5-5 combines with J gene TRBJ1-6; tentatively, D is TRBD1 (5 bases). The CDR3 is 14 amino acids. Trimming removed 4 bases from V and 6 bases from J, with 11 bases in between. Germline assignment: CDR1 SGHKS and CDR2 YYEKEE (reference sequence). CDR3 sequence (DNA): TGTGCCAGCAGCCCGGGACTGACTAATTCACCCCTCCACTTT. Its translation: CASSPGLTNSPLHF.

The genes are TRBV5-1 and TRBJ2-7; 8 bases agree with TRBD1. The V segment lost 4 bases and the J segment 2 bases; nucleotides outside the gene matches: 8. The CDR3 extends over 15 amino acids. CDR1 and CDR2 (germline): SGHRS, YFSETQ. The CDR3 nucleotides are TGCGCCAGCAGCATATCCGGGACAGGACCCTACGAGCAGTACTTC. It encodes CASSISGTGPYEQYF.

CDR3 region: CASSPGTGSYGYTF. The CDR3 region has the DNA TGCGCCAGCAGCCCCGGGACAGGGTCCTATGGCTACACCTTC. This sequence joins TRBV5-1 and TRBJ1-2; the match to TRBD1 covers 9 bases. Germline V lookup: CDR1 SGHRS, CDR2 YFSETQ. The ends lost 4 bases at V and 4 bases at J; junction bases unmatched: 5. This CDR3 is built from 14 residues.

The chain is built from TRBV7-7 and TRBJ2-5, with a tentative D call TRBD1 (5 bases). Trimming shortened V by 6 bases and J by 3 bases, and 14 bases separated the two germline ends. This CDR3 has 14 residues. Looked up from germline, CDR1 is SSHAT and CDR2 is FNYEAQ (reference sequence). Written as DNA, the CDR3 is TGTGCCAGCAGTCATAAGCCAGGGAAAGAGACCCAGTACTTC. Its protein is CASSHKPGKETQYF. Filled out from reference TRBV7-7 and TRBJ2-5, the complete variable domain reads GAGVSQSPRYKVTKRGQDVTLRCDPISSHATLYWYQQALGQGPEFLTYFNYEAQPDKSGLPSDRFSAERPEGSISTLTIQRTEQRDSAMYRCASSHKPGKETQYFGPGTRLLVL.

The rearrangement links TRBV27 to TRBJ2-2, with D possibly matching TRBD2 (5 bases). Germline-derived CDR1 and CDR2 are MNHEY and SMNVEV (reference sequence). There are 15 residues in the CDR3. Trimming stripped 5 bases from V and 4 bases from J, with 14 bases between. As DNA, the CDR3 is TGTGCCAGCAGTCCCCGACGGGGTAGCACCGGGGAGCTGTTTTTT. Its translation: CASSPRRGSTGELFF.

J is TRBJ2-2 and V is TRBV7-9, with 10 bases identical to TRBD2. The J segment lost 2 bases and the V segment lost 3 bases, leaving 6 bases of the junction unmatched. The CDR3 is 17 residues long. CDR1 is SEHNR, CDR2 FQNEAQ, per germline (reference sequence). CDR3 nucleotide sequence: TGTGCCAGCAGCTTTCGGGCTAGCGGGGGAAACACCGGGGAGCTGTTTTTT. Amino acids: CASSFRASGGNTGELFF. The full variable domain, its missing parts supplied by reference TRBV7-9 and TRBJ2-2, is DTGVSQNPRHKITKRGQNVTFRCDPISEHNRLYWYRQTLGQGPEFLTYFQNEAQLEKSRLLSDRFSAERPKGSFSTLEIQRTEQGDSAMYLCASSFRASGGNTGELFFGEGSRLTVL.

The gene calls are TRBV6-1 and TRBJ2-6, with TRBD1 matching over 10 bases. V was clipped by 2 bases and J by 1 base; unmatched bases: 2. The germline V gene encodes CDR1 MNHNS and CDR2 SASEGT. CDR3 length: 17 residues. Here the CDR3 reads CASSEWTGGSGANVLTF. DNA for the CDR3: TGTGCCAGCAGTGAATGGACAGGGGGATCTGGGGCCAACGTCCTGACTTTC.

The J gene is TRBJ1-4, the V gene TRBV28; a weak D match, TRBD1 (5 bases). Germline values: CDR1 MDHEN, CDR2 SYDVKM. This CDR3 is 13 amino acids long. Trimming cost V 2 bases and J 16 bases, with 17 bases left between them. The CDR3 loop reads CASSLDTPGLQFF. CDR3 nucleotide sequence: TGTGCCAGCAGTTTAGACACACCGGGACTGCAGTTTTTT.

The chain uses TRBV14 and TRBJ2-2; the D gene is possibly TRBD1 (6 bases). This CDR3 is built from 18 residues. Trimming shortened V by 1 base and J by 2 bases, and 17 bases separated the two germline ends. Germline loops: CDR1 SGHDN, CDR2 FVKESK. CDR3 residues: CASSQVGLGHTNTGELFF. CDR3 nucleotide sequence: TGTGCCAGCAGCCAAGTTGGTTTGGGACACACAAACACCGGGGAGCTGTTTTTT.

This rearrangement joins TRBV3-1 (or the pseudogene TRBV3-2) to TRBJ1-1, with TRBD1 identical over 7 bases. With 0 bases clipped from V and 6 bases from J, the junction kept 4 bases outside the gene matches. The CDR3 is made up of 14 amino acids. Germline CDR1 and CDR2: LGHDT and YNNKEL (reference sequence). In DNA form, the CDR3 reads TGTGCCAGCAGCCAAGACAGGGGGATCGCTGAAGCTTTCTTT. It encodes CASSQDRGIAEAFF.

V usage is TRBV11-2 and J usage is TRBJ2-1; D is perhaps TRBD2 (6 bases). Germline CDR1 and CDR2: SGHAT and FQNNGV. The V gene lost 3 bases and the J gene lost 3 bases, with 6 bases spanning the gap. CDR3 length equals 13 residues. In DNA form, the CDR3 reads TGTGCCAGCAGCTTCGGGGGCTACAATGAGCAGTTCTTC. Encoded protein: CASSFGGYNEQFF.

The V gene is TRBV19, the J gene TRBJ1-1; D gene ambiguous. CDR1 LNHDA and CDR2 SQIVND come from the germline V gene (reference sequence). This CDR3 spans 14 amino acids. Trimming stripped 5 bases from V and 1 base from J, with 11 bases between. CDR3 coding DNA: TGTGCCAGTAGTTATACGGCAGGGAACACTGAAGCTTTCTTT. It translates to CASSYTAGNTEAFF.

J is TRBJ1-1 and V is TRBV7-2; D is perhaps TRBD1 (6 bases). In germline, CDR1 is SGHTA, CDR2 FQGNSA. Deletions cut 5 bases from V and 1 base from J, with 11 bases between. The CDR3 length is 14 residues. DNA for the CDR3: TGTGCCAGCAGCGTACAGGGCTGGAACACTGAAGCTTTCTTT. Amino acid sequence: CASSVQGWNTEAFF.

This chain joins TRBV7-2 and TRBJ2-5, with a tentative D call TRBD2 (7 bases). Per the germline V gene, CDR1 is SGHTA and CDR2 is FQGNSA. This CDR3 is 14 amino acids long. V lost 5 bases and J lost 1, with 11 bases in between. DNA for the CDR3: TGTGCCAGCAGCCCCGCGGGGGCCCAAGAGACCCAGTACTTC. It translates to CASSPAGAQETQYF.

This chain links TRBV6-4 with TRBJ2-3; 7 nucleotides align to TRBD2. The CDR3 length is 15 residues. Germline V lookup: CDR1 MRHNA, CDR2 SNTAGT. The V gene end was trimmed by 2 bases and the J gene end by 4 bases; junction bases not matched to a gene: 6. CDR3 amino acids: CASSDLGEGSDTQYF. The CDR3 DNA reads TGTGCCAGCAGTGACCTCGGGGAGGGTTCAGATACGCAGTATTTT.